This record concerns one T cell receptor (beta chain) sequence. Antigen specificity is unknown. TCRB transcripts that were expressed got sequenced, as all of the isolated RNA had been reverse transcribed. The repertoire was sequenced with immunoSEQ multiplex PCR; TCRdb's copy has only in-frame clones and lacks some. The data contain 330,000 or so clones, about 15% of them singletons. This record comes from a study of beta chain features in type 1 diabetes. The study, taken as a whole, reports: Still unanswered here is whether HLA type influences TCRB rearrangement. In all four CD4+ subsets, TCRB CDR3 length was significantly, moderately reduced in type 1 diabetes.

Per germline, CDR1 MNHEY and CDR2 SVGAGI. Trimming took off 7 bases at V and 2 bases at J, with 11 bases between the two ends. The CDR3 contains 13 residues. What was sequenced was central memory CD4+ T cells from blood. The TCR sequence derives from a young man in good health. J is TRBJ1-2 and V is TRBV6-5, with D tentatively TRBD1 (6 bases). The CDR3 DNA reads TGTGCCAGCAACGGGGGCGCGAACTATGGCTACACCTTC. Amino acid sequence: CASNGGANYGYTF.